The sequence of this T cell receptor beta chain was determined in a study of blood T cell repertoires in COVID-19. Assay: immunoSEQ multiplex PCR; the TCRdb copy retains only in-frame clones and omits some. Of fewer than 600,000 clones listed, approximately 89% were seen once; the top ten hold about 1%. V trimming: 6 bases; J trimming: 4 bases; junction bases outside the gene matches: 6. Germline V CDR1 and CDR2: MGHDK, SYGVNS. The CDR3 covers 15 residues. The sequence was collected from a man between 18 and 35 years old with COVID-19, enrolled during active disease. Sequencing was done on a sample of peripheral blood. The chain recombines TRBV25-1 with TRBJ2-2, with TRBD1 matching over 9 bases. In nucleotides, the CDR3 is TGTGCCAGCAGGGGGACAGGGTCGGGCACCGGGGAGCTGTTTTTT. Translating it yields CASRGTGSGTGELFF.